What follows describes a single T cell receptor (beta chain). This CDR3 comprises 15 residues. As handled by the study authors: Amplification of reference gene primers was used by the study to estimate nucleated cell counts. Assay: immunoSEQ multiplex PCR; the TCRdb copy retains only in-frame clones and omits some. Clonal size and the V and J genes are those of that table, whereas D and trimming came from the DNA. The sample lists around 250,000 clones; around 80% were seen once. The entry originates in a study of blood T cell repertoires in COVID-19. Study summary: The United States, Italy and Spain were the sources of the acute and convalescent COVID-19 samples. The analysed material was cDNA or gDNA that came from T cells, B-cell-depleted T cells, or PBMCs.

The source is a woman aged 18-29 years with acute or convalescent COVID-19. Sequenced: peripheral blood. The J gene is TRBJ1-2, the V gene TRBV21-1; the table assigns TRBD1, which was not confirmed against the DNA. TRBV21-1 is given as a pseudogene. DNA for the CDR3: TGTGCCAGCAGCACCGGGACAGGGTCGGACTATGGCTACACCTTC. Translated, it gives CASSTGTGSDYGYTF.